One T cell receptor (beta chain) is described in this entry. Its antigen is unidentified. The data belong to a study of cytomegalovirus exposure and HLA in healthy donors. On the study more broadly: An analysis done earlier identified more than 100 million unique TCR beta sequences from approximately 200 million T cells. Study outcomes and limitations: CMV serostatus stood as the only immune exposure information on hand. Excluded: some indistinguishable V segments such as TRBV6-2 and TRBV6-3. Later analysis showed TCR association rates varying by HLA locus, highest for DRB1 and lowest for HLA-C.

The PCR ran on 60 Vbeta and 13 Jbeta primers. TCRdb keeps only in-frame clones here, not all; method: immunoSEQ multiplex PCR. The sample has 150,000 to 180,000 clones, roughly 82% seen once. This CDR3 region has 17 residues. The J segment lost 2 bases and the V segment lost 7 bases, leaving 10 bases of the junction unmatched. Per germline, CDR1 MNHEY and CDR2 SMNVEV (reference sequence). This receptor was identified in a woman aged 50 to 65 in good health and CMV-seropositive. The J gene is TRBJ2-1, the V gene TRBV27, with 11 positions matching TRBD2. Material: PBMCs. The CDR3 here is CASNLAGGPSAYNEQFF. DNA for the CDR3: TGTGCCAGCAATCTAGCGGGGGGTCCAAGCGCCTACAATGAGCAGTTCTTC.